This T cell receptor beta chain was sequenced for a study of tumor-infiltrating lymphocytes in oesophageal squamous cell carcinoma. This clonotype was detected only a few times. TCRdb recomputed calls from the PCR reads with MiXCR, one row per CDR3 protein. The sample consists of roughly 16,000 distinct CDR3 sequences, 45% to 50% of them appearing once. Trimming removed 5 bases at V and 10 bases at J, with 9 bases between. The CDR3 length is 11 residues. Germline CDR1 is KGHDR and CDR2 is SFDVKD. This clonotype was obtained from a male donor with esophageal squamous cell carcinoma. Input material: esophageal tumor tissue. The chain couples TRBV24-1 to TRBJ2-3; unclear D gene. CDR3 sequence reads: CATSGGFSQYF. The CDR3 region has the DNA TGTGCCACCAGTGGGGGATTTTCGCAGTATTTT.